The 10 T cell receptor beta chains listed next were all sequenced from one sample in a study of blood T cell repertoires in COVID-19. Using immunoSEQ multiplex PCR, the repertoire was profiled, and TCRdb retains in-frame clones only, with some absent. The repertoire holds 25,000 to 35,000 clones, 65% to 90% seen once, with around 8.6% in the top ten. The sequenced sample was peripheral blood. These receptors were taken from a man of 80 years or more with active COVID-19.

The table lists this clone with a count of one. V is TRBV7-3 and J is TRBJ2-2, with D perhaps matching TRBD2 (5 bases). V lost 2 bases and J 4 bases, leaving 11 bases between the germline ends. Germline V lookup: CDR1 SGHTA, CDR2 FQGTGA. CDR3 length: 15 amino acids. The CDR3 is CASSLPGMGTGELFF. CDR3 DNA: TGTGCCAGCAGCTTACCGGGAATGGGCACCGGGGAGCTGTTTTTT.

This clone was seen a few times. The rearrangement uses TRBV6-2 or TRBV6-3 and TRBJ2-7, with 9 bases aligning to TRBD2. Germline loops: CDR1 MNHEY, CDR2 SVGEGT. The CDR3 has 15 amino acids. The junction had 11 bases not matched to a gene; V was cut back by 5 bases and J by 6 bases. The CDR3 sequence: CASSRGLAKGLEQYF. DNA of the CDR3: TGTGCCAGCAGTAGGGGACTAGCTAAGGGTCTCGAGCAGTACTTC.

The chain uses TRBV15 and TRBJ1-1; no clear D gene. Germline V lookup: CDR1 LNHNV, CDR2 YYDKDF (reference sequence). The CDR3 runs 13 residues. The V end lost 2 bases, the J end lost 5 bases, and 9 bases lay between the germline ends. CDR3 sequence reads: CATSRYSSTEAFF. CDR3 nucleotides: TGTGCCACCAGCAGATATAGCTCGACTGAAGCTTTCTTT.

The CDR3 DNA reads TGCGCCAGCAGAGACCTAGGCACAGATACGCAGTATTTT. Its translation: CASRDLGTDTQYF. The rearrangement uses TRBV10-2 and TRBJ2-3; D is ambiguous. This CDR3 is built from 13 residues. Trimming took off 6 bases at V and 1 base at J, with 8 bases between the two ends. The germline V gene encodes CDR1 WSHSY and CDR2 SAAADI.

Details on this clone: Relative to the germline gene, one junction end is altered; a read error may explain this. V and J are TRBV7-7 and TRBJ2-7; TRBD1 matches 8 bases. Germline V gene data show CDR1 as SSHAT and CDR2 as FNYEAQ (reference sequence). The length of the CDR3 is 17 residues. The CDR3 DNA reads TGTGCCAGCAGCATAGCCCCTCGGACAGGGATAAAATACGAGCAGTACTTC. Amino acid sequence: CASSIAPRTGIKYEQYF.

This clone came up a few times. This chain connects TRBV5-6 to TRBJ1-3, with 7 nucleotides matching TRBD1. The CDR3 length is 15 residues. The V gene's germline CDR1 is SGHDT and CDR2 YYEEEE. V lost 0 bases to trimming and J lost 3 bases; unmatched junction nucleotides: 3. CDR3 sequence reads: CASSLEGGNGNTIYF. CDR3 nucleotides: TGTGCCAGCAGCTTGGAAGGGGGCAATGGAAACACCATATATTTT.

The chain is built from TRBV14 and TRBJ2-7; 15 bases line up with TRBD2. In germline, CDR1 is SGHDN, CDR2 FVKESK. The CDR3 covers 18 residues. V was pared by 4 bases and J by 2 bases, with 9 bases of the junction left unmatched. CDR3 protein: CASSLRTSGGAWPYEQYF. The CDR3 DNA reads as TGTGCCAGCAGCCTTAGGACTAGCGGGGGGGCCTGGCCCTACGAGCAGTACTTC.

The CDR3 DNA sequence: TGTGCCAGCTCACCCTTTGCAGGGGATCACACCGGGGAGCTGTTTTTT. Amino acid sequence: CASSPFAGDHTGELFF. The chain recombines TRBV18 with TRBJ2-2; a weak D match, TRBD1 (6 bases). CDR1 and CDR2 from the germline V gene are KGHSH and LQKENI. This CDR3 contains 16 residues. Trimming took 3 bases from V and 3 from J, leaving 14 bases between them.

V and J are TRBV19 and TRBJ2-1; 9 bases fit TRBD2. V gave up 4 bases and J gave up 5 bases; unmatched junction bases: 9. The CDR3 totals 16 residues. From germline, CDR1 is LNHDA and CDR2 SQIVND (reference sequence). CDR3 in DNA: TGTGCCAGTAGTAGGGCCGAGCTAGCGGGGAACAATGAGCAGTTCTTC. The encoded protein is CASSRAELAGNNEQFF.

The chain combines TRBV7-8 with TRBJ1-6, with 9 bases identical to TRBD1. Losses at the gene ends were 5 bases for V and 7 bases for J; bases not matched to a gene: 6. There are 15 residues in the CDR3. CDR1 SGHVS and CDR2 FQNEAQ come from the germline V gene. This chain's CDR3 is CASSDRTGVNSPLHF. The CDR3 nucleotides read TGTGCCAGCAGCGACCGGACAGGGGTGAATTCACCCCTCCACTTT.